Shown below are 9 T cell receptor beta chains from a single sample sequenced in a study of cytomegalovirus exposure and HLA in healthy donors. The study ran its PCR with 60 Vbeta and 13 Jbeta primers. Some clones are missing from TCRdb's copy, which holds only in-frame ones; the method was immunoSEQ multiplex PCR. Among around 150,000 clones, just under 65% were seen once, and the ten largest hold 6% to 8.5%. The sample consisted of PBMCs. These receptors were collected from a woman between 55 and 75 years old in good health and CMV-seropositive.

This chain joins TRBV7-8 and TRBJ2-2, with 7 nucleotides matching TRBD2. This CDR3 has 16 residues. J was trimmed by 5 bases and V by 1 base; bases with no gene match: 7. Per germline, CDR1 SGHVS and CDR2 FQNEAQ. For the CDR3, the DNA is TGTGCCAGCAGCTTAGTCCTGGGAGGGCCTACCGGGGAGCTGTTTTTT. Translation: CASSLVLGGPTGELFF. The variable domain in full, with the rest retrieved from reference TRBV7-8 and TRBJ2-2, is GAGVSQSPRYKVAKRGQDVALRCDPISGHVSLFWYQQALGQGPEFLTYFQNEAQLDKSGLPSDRFFAERPEGSVSTLKIQRTQQEDSAVYLCASSLVLGGPTGELFFGEGSRLTVL.

The CDR3 sequence is CASSSTGYEQYF. CDR3 in DNA: TGTGCCAGCAGTTCGACAGGCTACGAGCAGTACTTC. The chain employs TRBV28 and TRBJ2-7; TRBD1 is a possible D gene (6 bases). Trimming shortened V by 4 bases and J by 3 bases, and 7 bases separated the two germline ends. The germline gives CDR1 MDHEN, CDR2 SYDVKM. The CDR3 sequence is 12 residues long.

This clone was recorded a few times. J is TRBJ2-1 and V is TRBV9, with TRBD2 matching over 8 bases. The germline gives CDR1 SGDLS, CDR2 YYNGEE. V lost 0 bases and J lost 3; bases outside the gene matches: 11. This CDR3 region has 18 residues. The CDR3 here is CASSVDTPSGSFYNEQFF. CDR3 coding DNA: TGTGCCAGCAGCGTAGACACACCTAGCGGGTCGTTCTACAATGAGCAGTTCTTC. Drawing the rest from reference TRBV9 and TRBJ2-1, the complete variable domain is DSGVTQTPKHLITATGQRVTLRCSPRSGDLSVYWYQQSLDQGLQFLIQYYNGEERAKGNILERFSAQQFPDLHSELNLSSLELGDSALYFCASSVDTPSGSFYNEQFFGPGTRLTVL.

The chain uses TRBV19 and TRBJ2-1; no clear D gene. V was pared by 5 bases and J by 10 bases, with 15 bases between. This CDR3 is built from 13 residues. CDR1 and CDR2 (germline): LNHDA, SQIVND (reference sequence). The CDR3 here is CASSSATTREQFF. The DNA of the CDR3 is TGTGCCAGTAGTTCCGCAACCACCCGGGAGCAGTTCTTC.

This rearrangement joins TRBV19 to TRBJ2-7; TRBD1 matches at 10 bases. The germline CDR1 and CDR2 sequences are LNHDA and SQIVND (reference sequence). There are 14 residues in the CDR3. V was clipped by 5 bases and J by 5 bases; unmatched bases: 6. The CDR3 spells CASSDRGRRDEQYF. DNA of the CDR3: TGTGCCAGTAGTGACAGGGGGCGAAGGGACGAGCAGTACTTC. The full variable domain, rest sourced from reference TRBV19 and TRBJ2-7, is DGGITQSPKYLFRKEGQNVTLSCEQNLNHDAMYWYRQDPGQGLRLIYYSQIVNDFQKGDIAEGYSVSREKKESFPLTVTSAQKNPTAFYLCASSDRGRRDEQYFGPGTRLTVT.

The chain has TRBV19 and TRBJ2-3, with 12 bases fitting TRBD2. V was clipped by 5 bases and J by 3 bases; unmatched bases: 15. There are 19 residues in the CDR3. Germline V gene lookup returns CDR1 LNHDA and CDR2 SQIVND (reference sequence). CDR3 DNA sequence: TGTGCCAGTAGTCGCCGGCCCCGGGGGCTAGCGGGAGGGACAGATACGCAGTATTTT. This codes for CASSRRPRGLAGGTDTQYF.

This clone was counted a few times. The chain is built from TRBV5-6 and TRBJ1-4, with a tentative D call TRBD1 (6 bases). V shed 1 base and J shed 7 bases, with 20 bases lying between them. This CDR3 spans 17 amino acids. Germline lookup yields CDR1 SGHDT and CDR2 YYEEEE. DNA for the CDR3: TGTGCCAGCAGCTTGACAGGCCAGGGGTTCGTGCTTGAAAAACTGTTTTTT. As protein: CASSLTGQGFVLEKLFF.

The rearrangement links TRBV18 to TRBJ1-1; TRBD1 aligns across 9 bases. Germline assignment: CDR1 KGHSH and CDR2 LQKENI. Trimming at V came to 3 bases and at J to 0 bases, leaving 5 bases not matched to a gene. CDR3 length equals 16 residues. CDR3: CASSPRQGGMNTEAFF. The DNA of the CDR3 is TGTGCCAGCTCACCTAGACAGGGGGGCATGAACACTGAAGCTTTCTTT.

This clone appeared a few times. The V gene is TRBV9, the J gene TRBJ1-2, with 7 bases matching TRBD1. Per the germline V gene, CDR1 is SGDLS and CDR2 is YYNGEE. V shed 4 bases and J 4 bases; nucleotides not matched to a gene: 13. The CDR3 is 16 residues long. CDR3 protein: CASSRSDGGGGYGYTF. CDR3 coding DNA: TGTGCCAGCAGCCGTAGTGATGGAGGGGGCGGCTATGGCTACACCTTC.